These 15 T cell receptor beta chains were all obtained from the same sample, sequenced in a study of T-cell memory formation after mild COVID-19 (dated by TCRdb to about 2021). The method was 5' RACE. The sequencer listed for this sample is Illumina NovaSeq 6000. In-frame beta chains were kept once TCRdb had trimmed the public reads at Q25 with fastp and called clones with MiXCR. Each entry merges the rows of one CDR3 protein and shows their most common DNA and genes. Across this sample there are approximately 430,000 distinct CDR3 sequences, with 23% seen only once. Of the sample, around 13% falls within the top ten clones. The sequenced sample consisted of PBMCs or a T cell subset sorted from them (not recorded which). The source is an adult woman who had mild COVID-19 (a few samples of this study predate the infection). The sample titles of this study are shuffled in the database, so cell type and time point are left out; the donor was told from shared clones.

The chain employs TRBV7-8 and TRBJ2-7; D ambiguous. V gave up 0 bases and J gave up 4 bases, with 7 bases separating them. Germline V lookup: CDR1 SGHVS, CDR2 FQNEAQ. The CDR3 loop spans 13 amino acids. The CDR3 DNA reads as TGTGCCAGCAGCTTAGCAGAGGAATACGAGCAGTACTTC. Translating gives CASSLAEEYEQYF.

The chain couples TRBV18 to TRBJ2-5; 7 bases align to TRBD2. Germline CDR1 KGHSH, CDR2 LQKENI. The V segment lost 0 bases and the J segment 1 base; nucleotides outside the gene matches: 5. CDR3 length: 16 amino acids. DNA of the CDR3: TGTGCCAGCTCACCACCATGGAGGGAGGGCCAAGAGACCCAGTACTTC. This translates into CASSPPWREGQETQYF. The full variable domain, its missing parts supplied by reference TRBV18 and TRBJ2-5, is NAGVMQNPRHLVRRRGQEARLRCSPMKGHSHVYWYRQLPEEGLKFMVYLQKENIIDESGMPKERFSAEFPKEGPSILRIQQVVRGDSAAYFCASSPPWREGQETQYFGPGTRLLVL.

This clonotype was counted between two and nine times. The gene calls are TRBV18 and TRBJ1-6; tentatively, D is TRBD1 (5 bases). V was trimmed by 4 bases and J by 7 bases, leaving 11 bases between them. Germline V gene lookup returns CDR1 KGHSH and CDR2 LQKENI. There are 14 residues in the CDR3. The CDR3 DNA sequence: TGTGCCAGCTCACAGGGACCTATGAATTCACCCCTCCACTTT. This gives the protein CASSQGPMNSPLHF.

This clonotype was counted only a few times. V and J are TRBV7-9 and TRBJ1-5, with D perhaps matching TRBD1 (6 bases). The CDR3 sequence is 15 residues long. CDR1 is SEHNR and CDR2 is FQNEAQ in the germline V gene (reference sequence). Trimming took off 5 bases at V and 3 bases at J, with 14 bases between the two ends. CDR3 coding DNA: TGTGCCAGCAGCCAGGGGTTCTCCCTCAATCAGCCCCAGCATTTT. Protein: CASSQGFSLNQPQHF.

This clonotype was seen only a few times. The rearrangement joins TRBV24-1 to TRBJ2-1; maybe TRBD1 (5 bases). Germline-derived CDR1 and CDR2 are KGHDR and SFDVKD. V was pared by 4 bases and J by 12 bases, with 24 bases between. This CDR3 comprises 16 residues. CDR3 amino acids: CATSDHRITQVGGQFF. The CDR3 DNA is TGTGCCACCAGTGACCACAGGATAACTCAGGTCGGCGGGCAGTTCTTC.

This clonotype appeared a few times. The V gene is TRBV11-3, the J gene TRBJ2-5, with 7 bases fitting TRBD1. Trimming took 4 bases from V and 3 from J; bases not matched to a gene: 5. The germline V gene has CDR1 SGHNT and CDR2 YENEEA. The CDR3 runs 14 residues. The CDR3 nucleotides read TGTGCCAGCAGCTATCGACAGGGCAAAGAGACCCAGTACTTC. Its translation is CASSYRQGKETQYF.

This chain joins TRBV6-2 or TRBV6-3 and TRBJ2-7, with TRBD1 identical over 7 bases. Germline values: CDR1 MNHEY, CDR2 SVGEGT. V was clipped by 2 bases and J by 0 bases; unmatched bases: 7. This CDR3 contains 16 residues. CDR3 in amino acids: CASSYPFGTDSYEQYF. CDR3 DNA: TGTGCCAGCAGTTACCCTTTCGGGACAGACTCCTACGAGCAGTACTTC.

This rearrangement joins TRBV5-1 to TRBJ2-7; D unclear. The germline gives CDR1 SGHRS, CDR2 YFSETQ. V was pared by 2 bases and J by 6 bases, with 12 bases between. The CDR3 is 13 residues long. CDR3 bases: TGCGCCAGCAGCTTTGGAAGTCTTTCCGAGCAGTACTTC. It translates to CASSFGSLSEQYF.

J is TRBJ1-3 and V is TRBV6-5, with 7 bases fitting TRBD1. The V gene's germline CDR1 is MNHEY and CDR2 SVGAGI. Trimming cost V 0 bases and J 1 base; bases outside gene matches: 12. This CDR3 comprises 19 residues. The CDR3 DNA reads TGTGCCAGCAGTTACTCCAGGAAAGGGGGCTTCGGATCTGGAAACACCATATATTTT. Amino acids: CASSYSRKGGFGSGNTIYF.

The rearrangement uses TRBV15 and TRBJ2-7; the match to TRBD2 covers 10 bases. The CDR3 extends over 15 amino acids. The junction had 5 bases not matched to a gene; V was cut back by 0 bases and J by 6 bases. Germline V lookup: CDR1 LNHNV, CDR2 YYDKDF (reference sequence). The CDR3, as DNA: TGTGCCACCAGCAGAGATCCGGGACTAGCGACCGAGCAGTACTTC. Translated: CATSRDPGLATEQYF.

J is TRBJ2-1 and V is TRBV7-6; the match to TRBD1 covers 10 bases. V was pared by 3 bases and J by 9 bases, with 8 bases of the junction left unmatched. The CDR3 runs to 15 residues. Germline loops: CDR1 SGHVS, CDR2 FNYEAQ. The CDR3 region has the DNA TGTGCCAGCAGCTTGGTGAGGGACAGGGGAGGTGAGCAGTTCTTC. Translation gives CASSLVRDRGGEQFF.

Regarding this clonotype: The junction does not match germline at one end; this may be a read error. This chain links TRBV20-1 with TRBJ1-1; no firm D call. Germline CDR1 reads DFQATT; CDR2 reads SNEGSKA (reference sequence). This CDR3 has 15 residues. CDR3 in amino acids: CNARAMGLRDAEAFF. The CDR3 DNA is TGCAATGCTAGAGCGATGGGTCTGCGTGACGCAGAAGCTTTCTTT.

V gene TRBV30 combines with J gene TRBJ1-2, with D maybe TRBD1 (5 bases). Germline lookup yields CDR1 GTSNPN and CDR2 SVGIG (reference sequence). CDR3 length: 12 residues. The V gene lost 7 bases and the J gene lost 5 bases, with 14 bases spanning the gap. The CDR3 loop reads CASNSRAYGYTF. Written as DNA, the CDR3 is TGTGCCTCAAACTCCAGGGCGTATGGCTACACCTTC.

This clonotype has only a few counts. The CDR3 is CSAQGLAGVNEQFF. The CDR3 nucleotides read TGCAGTGCACAGGGACTAGCGGGTGTTAATGAGCAGTTCTTC. The chain employs TRBV20-1 and TRBJ2-1; 12 nucleotides match TRBD2. The length of the CDR3 is 14 residues. Germline trimming cut 6 bases from V and 7 bases from J; bases unmatched to any gene: 7. CDR1 and CDR2 (germline): DFQATT, SNEGSKA (reference sequence).

Points on this clonotype: The CDR3 carries no conserved terminal phenylalanine or tryptophan, so it likely arises from a read error. No DNA is shown, since the ends of the CDR3 on it are uncertain; the CDR3 is the one TCRdb lists. The CDR3 sequence: CASSQVRTGGL. This chain joins TRBV4-3 and TRBJ2-7; the table's D call, TRBD1, has no DNA check behind it. Per the germline V gene, CDR1 is LGHNA and CDR2 is YSLEER. Ends included, the CDR3 has 11 residues.